The entry below gives a single T cell receptor beta chain sequence along with its context. The antigen remains undetermined. V gave up 6 bases and J gave up 6 bases, with 12 bases separating them. Germline loops: CDR1 SGHNT, CDR2 YENEEA. The CDR3 is 12 residues long. This sample was taken from a study of cytomegalovirus exposure and HLA in healthy donors. Study-level results: Rarity held for most TCR sequences, but there were some public TCRs that occurred in many donors. The study recorded 150 to 200 TCR beta chains that were cytomegalovirus-associated. Common viral pathogens seemed, in a later analysis, to connect with several of the most significant clusters.

PCR was performed using 60 Vbeta and 13 Jbeta primers. Clones were read by immunoSEQ multiplex PCR, and TCRdb kept only the in-frame ones, dropping some. The sample holds around 130,000 clones, roughly 88% seen once. The clonotype originates from a woman younger than 35 in good health and CMV-seropositive. The specimen was PBMCs. This chain links TRBV11-3 with TRBJ2-7; D unclear. CDR3 loop: CASSLKTGEQYF. CDR3 coding DNA: TGTGCCAGCAGTCTTAAGACGGGCGAGCAGTACTTC.